This is a list of T cell receptor beta chains from one sample in a study of blood T cell repertoires in COVID-19. Using immunoSEQ multiplex PCR, the repertoire was profiled, and TCRdb retains in-frame clones only, with some absent. The sample includes over 200,000 clones, 80% to 85% of them seen just once. The sequencing sample was made of peripheral blood. These receptor sequences come from a man in his forties or fifties with active or convalescent COVID-19. Each CDR3 is given without its conserved first and last residue. The order of the fields is clone size, V gene, J gene, CDR3 protein. Only part of the rows carry a size: once, few, many, or a class if the clone is expanded.

>NA|TRBV5-1|TRBJ2-3
ASSFWTTADTQY
>NA|TRBV5-1|TRBJ2-7
ASSRGPIYEQY
>NA|TRBV6-5|TRBJ1-5
ASSYRQGLNQPQH
>NA|TRBV30|TRBJ2-7
AWSPGQGTYEQY
>NA|TRBV2|TRBJ1-6
ASSEGRESPLH
>NA|TRBV2|TRBJ1-5
ASGFRSNQPQH
>NA|TRBV5-5|TRBJ2-1
ASSLGGGSYSYNEQF
>NA|TRBV2|TRBJ1-2
ASTLGVVGYT
>NA|TRBV3-1/TRBV3-2|TRBJ1-1
ASSRGGATVTEAF
>NA|TRBV29-1|TRBJ1-1
SIRQGATEAF
>once|TRBV6-4|TRBJ1-1
ASSRDRGSEAF
>NA|TRBV13|TRBJ2-3
ASSRDRYPLTSTDTQY
>NA|TRBV15|TRBJ1-4
ATSRDRWQDNEKLF
>NA|TRBV21-1|TRBJ1-2
AVYQGANKDYGYT
>NA|TRBV18|TRBJ2-7
ATQATGMDEQY
>once|TRBV2|TRBJ1-5
ASSETGGRDQPQH
>NA|TRBV6-7|TRBJ1-6
ASSYLAFQGASSYNSPLH
>once|TRBV29-1|TRBJ2-2
SVALGASGGELF
>NA|TRBV4-1|TRBJ2-2
ASSQARDRGINTGELF
>NA|TRBV25-1|TRBJ1-2
ASREGGTSYGYT
>NA|TRBV9|TRBJ2-6
ASSATSSGANVLT
>once|TRBV5-8|TRBJ1-1
ASSERMRNLEAF
>NA|TRBV5-1|TRBJ1-1
ASSLEGGGRTEAF
>NA|TRBV2|TRBJ1-1
ASRQRQGAGNTEAF
>NA|TRBV7-2|TRBJ2-3
ASSLIRTDTQY
>NA|TRBV2|TRBJ2-7
ASRLQRGGSYEQY
>NA|TRBV10-2|TRBJ2-7
ASSGGTSVHEQY
>NA|TRBV5-1|TRBJ2-7
ASSSGNSYEQY
>NA|TRBV29-1|TRBJ1-1
SASRDNQNTEAF
>few|TRBV4-2|TRBJ1-2
ASSQMGDRAAYGYT
>few|TRBV25-1|TRBJ2-7
ASSDLYEQY
>NA|TRBV5-1|TRBJ2-7
ASSLGPGRDAYEQY
>NA|TRBV6-5|TRBJ2-7
ASSSPDRGAYEQY
>NA|TRBV7-9|TRBJ1-2
ASSLDRGPSTNYGYT
>NA|TRBV11-2|TRBJ2-1
ASSPWTGGSYNEQF
>NA|TRBV19|TRBJ2-7
ASGGPSHEQY
>NA|TRBV5-4|TRBJ2-1
ASSLNQGAGNEQF
>NA|TRBV3-1/TRBV3-2|TRBJ2-7
ASSQLSAGPYEQY
>few|TRBV27|TRBJ1-5
ASGQWADPNQPQH
>once|TRBV19|TRBJ1-2
ASSDASTSPGVYGYT
>NA|TRBV19|TRBJ2-2
ASSIRDSPIGELF